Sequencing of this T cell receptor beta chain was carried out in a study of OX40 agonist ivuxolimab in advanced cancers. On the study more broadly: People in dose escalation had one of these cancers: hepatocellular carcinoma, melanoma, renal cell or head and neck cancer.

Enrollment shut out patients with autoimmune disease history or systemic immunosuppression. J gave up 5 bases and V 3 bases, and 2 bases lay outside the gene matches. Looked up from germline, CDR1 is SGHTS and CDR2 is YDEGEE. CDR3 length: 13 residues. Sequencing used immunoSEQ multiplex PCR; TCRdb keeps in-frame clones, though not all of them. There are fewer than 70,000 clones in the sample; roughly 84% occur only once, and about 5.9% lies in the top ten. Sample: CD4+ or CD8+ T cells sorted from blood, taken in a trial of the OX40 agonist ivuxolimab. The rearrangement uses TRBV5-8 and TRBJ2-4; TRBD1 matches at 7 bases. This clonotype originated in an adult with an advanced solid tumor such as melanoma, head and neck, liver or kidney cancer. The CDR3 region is CASSYDRENIQYF. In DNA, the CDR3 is TGTGCCAGCAGCTACGACAGGGAAAACATTCAGTACTTC.